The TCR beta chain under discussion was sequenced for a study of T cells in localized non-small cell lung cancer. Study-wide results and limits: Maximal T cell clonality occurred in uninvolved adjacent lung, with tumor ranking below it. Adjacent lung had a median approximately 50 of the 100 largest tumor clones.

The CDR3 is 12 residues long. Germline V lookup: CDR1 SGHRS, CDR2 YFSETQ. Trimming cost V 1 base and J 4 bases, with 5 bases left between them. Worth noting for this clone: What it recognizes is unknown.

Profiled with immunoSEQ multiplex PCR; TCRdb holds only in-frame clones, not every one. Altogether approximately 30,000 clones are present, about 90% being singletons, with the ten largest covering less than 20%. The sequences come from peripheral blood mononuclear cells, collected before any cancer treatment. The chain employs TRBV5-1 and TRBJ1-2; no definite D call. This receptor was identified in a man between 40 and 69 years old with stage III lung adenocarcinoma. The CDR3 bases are TGCGCCAGCAGCTTGAACAGCTATGGCTACACCTTC. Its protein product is CASSLNSYGYTF.